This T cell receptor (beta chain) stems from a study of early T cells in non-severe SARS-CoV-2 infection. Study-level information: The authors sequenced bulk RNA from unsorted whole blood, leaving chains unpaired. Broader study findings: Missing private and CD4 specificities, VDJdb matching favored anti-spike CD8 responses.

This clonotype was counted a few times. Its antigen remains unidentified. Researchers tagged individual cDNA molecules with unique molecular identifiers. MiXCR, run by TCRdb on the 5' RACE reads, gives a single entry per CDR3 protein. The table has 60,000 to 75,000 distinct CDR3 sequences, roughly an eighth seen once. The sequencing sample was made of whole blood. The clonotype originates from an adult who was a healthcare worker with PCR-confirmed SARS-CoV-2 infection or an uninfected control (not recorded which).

CDR3: CASSLTDDWLEQFF. Written as DNA, the CDR3 is TGTGCCAGCAGTCTCACCGACGACTGGCTGGAGCAGTTCTTC. The chain links TRBV6-5 to TRBJ2-1; D is unclear. Trimming took off 5 bases at V and 10 bases at J, with 18 bases between the two ends. The germline V gene has CDR1 MNHEY and CDR2 SVGAGI. The length of the CDR3 is 14 residues.